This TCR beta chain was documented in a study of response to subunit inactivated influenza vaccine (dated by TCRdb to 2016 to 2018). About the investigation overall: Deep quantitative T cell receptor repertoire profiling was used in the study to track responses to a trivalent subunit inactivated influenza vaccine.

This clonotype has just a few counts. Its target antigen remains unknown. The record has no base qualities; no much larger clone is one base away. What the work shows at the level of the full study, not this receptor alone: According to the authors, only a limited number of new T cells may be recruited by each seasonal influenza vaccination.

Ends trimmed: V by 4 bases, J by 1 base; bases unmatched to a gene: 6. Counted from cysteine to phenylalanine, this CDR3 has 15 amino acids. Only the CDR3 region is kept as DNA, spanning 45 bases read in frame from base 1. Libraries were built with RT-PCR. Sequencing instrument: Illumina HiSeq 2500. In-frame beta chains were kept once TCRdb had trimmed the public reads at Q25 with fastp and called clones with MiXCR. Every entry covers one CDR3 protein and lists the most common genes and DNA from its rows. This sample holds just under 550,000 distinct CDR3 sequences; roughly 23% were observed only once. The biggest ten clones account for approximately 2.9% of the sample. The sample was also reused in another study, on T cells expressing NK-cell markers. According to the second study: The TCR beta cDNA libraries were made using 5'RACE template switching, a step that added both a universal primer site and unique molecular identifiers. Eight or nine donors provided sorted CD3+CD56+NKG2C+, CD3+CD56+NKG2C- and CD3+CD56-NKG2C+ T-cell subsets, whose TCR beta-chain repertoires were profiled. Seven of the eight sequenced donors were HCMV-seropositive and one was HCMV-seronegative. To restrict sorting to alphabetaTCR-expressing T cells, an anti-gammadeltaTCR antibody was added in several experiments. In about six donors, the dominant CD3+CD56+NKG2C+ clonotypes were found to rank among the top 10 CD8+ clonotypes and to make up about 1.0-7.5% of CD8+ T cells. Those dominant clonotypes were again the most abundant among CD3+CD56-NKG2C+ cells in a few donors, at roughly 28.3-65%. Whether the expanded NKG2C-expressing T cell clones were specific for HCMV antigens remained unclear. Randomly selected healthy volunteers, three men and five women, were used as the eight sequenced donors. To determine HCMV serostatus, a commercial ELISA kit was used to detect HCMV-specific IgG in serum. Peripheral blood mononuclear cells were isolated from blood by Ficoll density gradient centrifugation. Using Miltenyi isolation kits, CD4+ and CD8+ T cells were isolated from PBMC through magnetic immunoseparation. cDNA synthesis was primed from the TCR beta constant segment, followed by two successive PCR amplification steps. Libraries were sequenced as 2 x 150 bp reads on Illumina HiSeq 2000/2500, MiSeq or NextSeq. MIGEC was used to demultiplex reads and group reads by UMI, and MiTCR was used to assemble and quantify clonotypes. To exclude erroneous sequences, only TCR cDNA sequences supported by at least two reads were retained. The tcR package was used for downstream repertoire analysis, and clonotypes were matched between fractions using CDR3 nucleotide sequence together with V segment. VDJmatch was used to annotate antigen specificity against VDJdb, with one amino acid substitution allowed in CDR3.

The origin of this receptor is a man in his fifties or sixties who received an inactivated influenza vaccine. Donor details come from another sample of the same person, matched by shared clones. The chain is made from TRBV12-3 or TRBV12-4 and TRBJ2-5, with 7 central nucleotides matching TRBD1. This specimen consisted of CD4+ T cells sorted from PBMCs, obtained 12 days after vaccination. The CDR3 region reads CASSSHDRAQETQYF. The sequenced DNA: TGTGCCAGCAGTTCTCATGACAGGGCCCAAGAGACCCAGTACTTC.